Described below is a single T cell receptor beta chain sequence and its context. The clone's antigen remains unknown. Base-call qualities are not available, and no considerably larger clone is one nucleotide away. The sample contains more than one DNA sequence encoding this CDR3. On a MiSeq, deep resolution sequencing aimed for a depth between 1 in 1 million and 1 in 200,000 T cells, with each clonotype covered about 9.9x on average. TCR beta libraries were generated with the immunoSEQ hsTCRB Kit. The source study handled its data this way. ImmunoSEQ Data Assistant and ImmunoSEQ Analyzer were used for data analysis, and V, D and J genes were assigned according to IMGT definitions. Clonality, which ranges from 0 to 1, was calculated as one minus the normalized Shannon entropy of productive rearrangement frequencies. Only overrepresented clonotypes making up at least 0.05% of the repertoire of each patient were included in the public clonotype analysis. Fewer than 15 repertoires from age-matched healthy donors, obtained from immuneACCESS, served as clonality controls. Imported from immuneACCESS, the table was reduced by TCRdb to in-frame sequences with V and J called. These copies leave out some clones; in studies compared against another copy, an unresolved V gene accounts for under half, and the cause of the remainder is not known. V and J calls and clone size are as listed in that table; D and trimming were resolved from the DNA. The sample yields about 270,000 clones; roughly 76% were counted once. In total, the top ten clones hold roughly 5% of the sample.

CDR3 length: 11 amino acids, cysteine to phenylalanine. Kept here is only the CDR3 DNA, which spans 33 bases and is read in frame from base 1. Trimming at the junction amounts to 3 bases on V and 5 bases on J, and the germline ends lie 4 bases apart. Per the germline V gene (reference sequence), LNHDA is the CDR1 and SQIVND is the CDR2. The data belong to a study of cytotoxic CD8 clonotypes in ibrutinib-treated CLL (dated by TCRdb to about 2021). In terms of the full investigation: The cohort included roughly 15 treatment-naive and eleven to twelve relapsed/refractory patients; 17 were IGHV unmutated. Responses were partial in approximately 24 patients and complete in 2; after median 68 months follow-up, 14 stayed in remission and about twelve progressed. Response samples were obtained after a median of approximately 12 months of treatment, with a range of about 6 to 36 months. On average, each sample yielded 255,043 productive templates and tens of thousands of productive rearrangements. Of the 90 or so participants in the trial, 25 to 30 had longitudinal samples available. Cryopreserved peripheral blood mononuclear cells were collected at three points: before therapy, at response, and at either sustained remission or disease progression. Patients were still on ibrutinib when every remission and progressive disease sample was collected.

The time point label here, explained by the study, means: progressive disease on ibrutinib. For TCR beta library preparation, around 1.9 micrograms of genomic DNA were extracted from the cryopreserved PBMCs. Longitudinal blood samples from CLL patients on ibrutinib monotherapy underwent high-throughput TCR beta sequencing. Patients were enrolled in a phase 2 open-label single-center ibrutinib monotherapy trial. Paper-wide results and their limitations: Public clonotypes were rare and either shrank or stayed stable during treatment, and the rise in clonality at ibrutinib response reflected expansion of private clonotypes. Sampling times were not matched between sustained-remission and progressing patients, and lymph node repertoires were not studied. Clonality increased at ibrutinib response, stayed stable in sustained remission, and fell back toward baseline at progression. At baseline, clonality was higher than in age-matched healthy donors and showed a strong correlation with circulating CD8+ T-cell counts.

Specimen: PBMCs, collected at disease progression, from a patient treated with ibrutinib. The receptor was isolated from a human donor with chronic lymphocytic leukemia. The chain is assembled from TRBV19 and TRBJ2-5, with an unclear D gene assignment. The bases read TGTGCCAGTAGTATGGGGGAGACCCAGTACTTC. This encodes CASSMGETQYF.